What follows describes a single T cell receptor (beta chain). The antigen remains unidentified. The sample belongs to a study of T cells in Graves' hyperthyroidism and ophthalmopathy. The study's findings and limits: The majority of expanded thyroid clonotypes above 0.001 also appeared in blood.

The CDR3 is made up of 15 amino acids. V was pared by 4 bases and J by 0 bases, with 2 bases of the junction left unmatched. Germline lookup yields CDR1 SGHTA and CDR2 FQGTGA. RNA transcripts gave rise to amplified TCR beta CDR3 regions. With the HTBI primer set, the TCR CDR3 went through a first round of RT-PCR. TCRdb fed the multiplex PCR reads into MiXCR, producing one record per CDR3 protein. This repertoire shows roughly 300,000 distinct CDR3 sequences, approximately 14% found once; its top ten account for about 22%. This sequence originates from a woman aged 25-40 years with Graves' hyperthyroidism. The chain carries TRBV7-3 and TRBJ2-1, with TRBD2 identical over 8 bases. Specimen: blood. The CDR3 nucleotides read TGTGCCAGCAGCTACAGCGGGGGCTCCTACAATGAGCAGTTCTTC. It is translated as CASSYSGGSYNEQFF. Looking up the rest from reference TRBV7-3 and TRBJ2-1 gives the full variable domain: GAGVSQTPSNKVTEKGKYVELRCDPISGHTALYWYRQSLGQGPEFLIYFQGTGAADDSGLPNDRFFAVRPEGSVSTLKIQRTERGDSAVYLCASSYSGGSYNEQFFGPGTRLTVL.